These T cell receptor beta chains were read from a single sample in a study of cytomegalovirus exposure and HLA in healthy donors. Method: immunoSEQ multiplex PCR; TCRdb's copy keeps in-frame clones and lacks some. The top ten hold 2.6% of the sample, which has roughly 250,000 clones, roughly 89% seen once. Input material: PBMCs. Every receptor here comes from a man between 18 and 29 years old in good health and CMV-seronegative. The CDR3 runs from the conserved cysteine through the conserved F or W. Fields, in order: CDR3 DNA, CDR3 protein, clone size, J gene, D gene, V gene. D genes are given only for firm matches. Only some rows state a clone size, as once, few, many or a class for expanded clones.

TGTGCCAGCAGCTTAGCGAGCGGGGGTTTCGGTACGCAGTATTTT | CASSLASGGFGTQYF | . | TRBJ2-3 | TRBD2 | TRBV11-2
TGTGCCAGCAGTTTGGGGCGCCAACCCCTTGGCTACACCTTC | CASSLGRQPLGYTF | . | TRBJ1-2 | . | TRBV28
TGTGCCAGCAGTGTCTCCTTACAGGAGGGTGGCTACACCTTC | CASSVSLQEGGYTF | . | TRBJ1-2 | . | TRBV28
TGTGCCAGCTCACCGGTGGCTTCCTACGAGCAGTACTTC | CASSPVASYEQYF | once | TRBJ2-7 | . | TRBV18
TGTGCCAGCAGCCGTAGGACAGAAACTAATGAAAAACTGTTTTTT | CASSRRTETNEKLFF | . | TRBJ1-4 | . | TRBV5-6
TGTGCCAGCAGCTTAGTTTACGGTACCCAAGAGACCCAGTACTTC | CASSLVYGTQETQYF | . | TRBJ2-5 | . | TRBV7-7
TGCGCCAGCAGCCAAGATCCGACAGGGATGCAGCCCCAGCATTTT | CASSQDPTGMQPQHF | . | TRBJ1-5 | TRBD1 | TRBV4-3
TGTGCCAGCGGGACAGGGCATACCTACGAGCAGTACTTC | CASGTGHTYEQYF | . | TRBJ2-7 | TRBD1 | TRBV28
TGTGCCAGCAATAGACAGGGGTCGGGCGGCTACACCTTC | CASNRQGSGGYTF | . | TRBJ1-2 | TRBD1 | TRBV28
TGTGCCATCAGTGAGGCCAGGGGAGTGGCAGATAATTCACCCCTCCACTTT | CAISEARGVADNSPLHF | . | TRBJ1-6 | . | TRBV10-3
TGCGCCAGCAGCCAAGAAACTAGCGGGGGGGCCCAGTTCTTC | CASSQETSGGAQFF | . | TRBJ2-1 | TRBD2 | TRBV4-1
TGTGCCAGCAGTGCCAGGGCGGGGTACAATGAGCAGTTCTTC | CASSARAGYNEQFF | . | TRBJ2-1 | . | TRBV28
TGCGCCAGCAGCCAAGAGTTCACTGGGGCCAACGTCCTGACTTTC | CASSQEFTGANVLTF | . | TRBJ2-6 | . | TRBV4-3
TGTGCCAGCAGTTTTACAGGGTTCTACGAGCAGTACTTC | CASSFTGFYEQYF | . | TRBJ2-7 | . | TRBV28
TGTGCCAGCAGTTACGGGGACAACTATAATTCACCCCTCCACTTT | CASSYGDNYNSPLHF | . | TRBJ1-6 | . | TRBV6-6
TGTGCCAGCAGTTTATCCGGGGTTGGCTACACCTTC | CASSLSGVGYTF | . | TRBJ1-2 | . | TRBV27
TGTGCCATCAGGTGGACTAGCGGCGACAATGAGCAGTTCTTC | CAIRWTSGDNEQFF | . | TRBJ2-1 | TRBD2 | TRBV10-3
TGTGCCAGCAGTTCACTAACTAGCGGGAGGGTCCGTGAGCAGTTCTTC | CASSSLTSGRVREQFF | . | TRBJ2-1 | TRBD2 | TRBV6-5
TGTGCCAGCAGCTTAGAGCTTAGCGGGGGTTTCGAGCAGTACTTC | CASSLELSGGFEQYF | . | TRBJ2-7 | TRBD2 | TRBV7-2
TGTGCCAGCAGTCCCCTCAGGGGGACCCACACTGAAGCTTTCTTT | CASSPLRGTHTEAFF | . | TRBJ1-1 | TRBD1 | TRBV28
TGTGCCAGCAGTTTCCCTTGGCCGATAGGGGCCGGGGAGCTGTTTTTT | CASSFPWPIGAGELFF | . | TRBJ2-2 | . | TRBV28
TGTGCCAGCAGCAGACAGAGGTTTAACGGGGAGCTGTTTTTT | CASSRQRFNGELFF | . | TRBJ2-2 | . | TRBV28
TGCGCCAGCAGCCCCAGGACAGGGGGCGGCAATCAGCCCCAGCATTTT | CASSPRTGGGNQPQHF | few | TRBJ1-5 | TRBD1 | TRBV4-1
TGTGCCAGCAGCAAACTAAAAGGACAGGGCTTGTTTCAGCCCCAGCATTTT | CASSKLKGQGLFQPQHF | . | TRBJ1-5 | TRBD1 | TRBV5-6
TGTGCCTGGATGATTCAAGAGGGCGCCCCGAGAACTGAAGCTTTCTTT | CAWMIQEGAPRTEAFF | . | TRBJ1-1 | . | TRBV30
TGTGCCAGCAGCTTAGATGGGACTAGCGGACTCGAGCAGTACTTC | CASSLDGTSGLEQYF | . | TRBJ2-7 | TRBD2 | TRBV7-2
TGTGCCAGCACCAAACAAATGAACACTGAAGCTTTCTTT | CASTKQMNTEAFF | . | TRBJ1-1 | . | TRBV27
TGTGCCAGCAGCCCCCAGAGCGTTAATTCACCCCTCCACTTT | CASSPQSVNSPLHF | few | TRBJ1-6 | . | TRBV7-9
TGTGCCTACTCCTACGAGCAGTACTTC | CAYSYEQYF | . | TRBJ2-7 | . | TRBV5-6
TGTGCCAGCAGCTTTCAGGGACAGACTAACTATGGCTACACCTTC | CASSFQGQTNYGYTF | . | TRBJ1-2 | TRBD1 | TRBV7-9
TGTGCCAGCAGTTACTACGGAGACAGTACCACTGAAGCTTTCTTT | CASSYYGDSTTEAFF | . | TRBJ1-1 | . | TRBV6-5
TGTGCCAGCAGCTTGGGTCCTGGACAGGGAAGCTTC | CASSLGPGQGSF | once | TRBJ1-2 | TRBD1 | TRBV5-6
TGTGCCAGCAGCCATTTAGGGAGCGGGTCCTCCTACAATGAGCAGTTCTTC | CASSHLGSGSSYNEQFF | . | TRBJ2-1 | . | TRBV27
TGTGCCAGCAGTTACGGCAGGGTACCCTACGAGCAGTACTTC | CASSYGRVPYEQYF | . | TRBJ2-7 | . | TRBV6-6
TGCGCCAGCAGCCAAGGGCAGGGTTCCTACGAGCAGTACTTC | CASSQGQGSYEQYF | once | TRBJ2-7 | . | TRBV4-1
TGTGCCAGCACCAACGAACGGGAGTCAGGGTACCAAGAGACCCAGTACTTC | CASTNERESGYQETQYF | . | TRBJ2-5 | . | TRBV28
TGTGCCAGTAGTCGGCAGGGGAGCTCCTACAATGAGCAGTTCTTC | CASSRQGSSYNEQFF | once | TRBJ2-1 | . | TRBV19
TGTGCCAGCAGTTTATCCCGGACAGGGAGTGAAAAACTGTTTTTT | CASSLSRTGSEKLFF | . | TRBJ1-4 | TRBD1 | TRBV28
TGTGCCAGCAGCCTACGGGGACAGGGGGATTCACCCCTCCACTTT | CASSLRGQGDSPLHF | . | TRBJ1-6 | TRBD1 | TRBV4-2
TGTGCCAGCAGTGAGACGGGACACCTCTTCGAGCAGTACTTC | CASSETGHLFEQYF | . | TRBJ2-7 | . | TRBV2
TGCAGCGGTCAGGGGGGCACTTACGAGCAGTACTTC | CSGQGGTYEQYF | . | TRBJ2-7 | . | TRBV29-1
TGTGCCAGCAGAACGAGCACTGAAGCTTTCTTT | CASRTSTEAFF | . | TRBJ1-1 | . | TRBV7-9
TGTGCCAGTAGTTGGAGGACGACCGGGGAGCTGTTTTTT | CASSWRTTGELFF | . | TRBJ2-2 | . | TRBV19
TGCGCCAGCAGCCCCATAGTGGGGGGCTCCTACGAGCAGTACTTC | CASSPIVGGSYEQYF | once | TRBJ2-7 | . | TRBV4-1
TGTGCCAGCAGCTTGACAGGGGGCAGCTCTGGAAACACCATATATTTT | CASSLTGGSSGNTIYF | . | TRBJ1-3 | TRBD1 | TRBV5-6
TGTGCCTGGAGTGTTCGACAGTATAATTCACCCCTCCACTTT | CAWSVRQYNSPLHF | few | TRBJ1-6 | . | TRBV30
TGTGCCAGCAGCTTGCAAGCTAGCTCCTACGAGCAGTACTTC | CASSLQASSYEQYF | . | TRBJ2-7 | . | TRBV7-9
TGCGCCAGCAGCATCGCAACAGGGGAGTACAATGAGCAGTTCTTC | CASSIATGEYNEQFF | . | TRBJ2-1 | TRBD1 | TRBV5-1
TGTGCCAGCAGCTTGGGGACAGCCTCCTCGGGGGATACGCAGTATTTT | CASSLGTASSGDTQYF | . | TRBJ2-3 | . | TRBV5-6
TGTGCCAGCAGCCAAGGGACAGGGGGTCAGCCCCAGCATTTT | CASSQGTGGQPQHF | . | TRBJ1-5 | TRBD1 | TRBV5-6
TGTGCCAGCAGCTTCCTGACAGGGGGTAGGGGGTCAACCTTC | CASSFLTGGRGSTF | . | TRBJ1-2 | TRBD1 | TRBV11-2
TGTGCCAGTAGTTCCACCGGGACTAGCGGCCCCCAAGAGACCCAGTACTTC | CASSSTGTSGPQETQYF | . | TRBJ2-5 | TRBD2 | TRBV19
TGTGCCATCAGTGAGGGACTAGCGGGCAGCACAGATACGCAGTATTTT | CAISEGLAGSTDTQYF | . | TRBJ2-3 | TRBD2 | TRBV10-3
TGTGCCAGCAGATCTACTCGGGAAGCCAAAAACATTCAGTACTTC | CASRSTREAKNIQYF | . | TRBJ2-4 | . | TRBV28
TGTGCCAGCAGCTTACGGGTTGATTCAAGCGGGCTCCCCCTGCGGGAGCAGTACTTC | CASSLRVDSSGLPLREQYF | few | TRBJ2-7 | . | TRBV28